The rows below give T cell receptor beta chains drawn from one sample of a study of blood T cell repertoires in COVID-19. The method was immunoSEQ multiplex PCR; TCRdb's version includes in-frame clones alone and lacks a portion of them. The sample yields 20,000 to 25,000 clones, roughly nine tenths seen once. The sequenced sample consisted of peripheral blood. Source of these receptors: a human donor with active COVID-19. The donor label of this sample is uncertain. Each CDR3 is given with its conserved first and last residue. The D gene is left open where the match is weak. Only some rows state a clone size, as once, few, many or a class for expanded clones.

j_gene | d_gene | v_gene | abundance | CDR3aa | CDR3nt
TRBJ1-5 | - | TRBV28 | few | CASSFYQPQHF | TGTGCCAGCAGTTTCTATCAGCCCCAGCATTTT
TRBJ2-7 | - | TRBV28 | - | CASSLFTGSREQYF | TGTGCCAGCAGTTTATTTACGGGTTCGAGGGAGCAGTACTTC
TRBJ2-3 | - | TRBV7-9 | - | CAGSQGTSDTQYF | TGTGCCGGATCCCAGGGGACGTCGGATACGCAGTATTTT
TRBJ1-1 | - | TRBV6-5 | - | CASSYKPNTEAFF | TGTGCCAGCAGTTACAAGCCGAACACTGAAGCTTTCTTT
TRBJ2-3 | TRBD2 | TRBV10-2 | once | CASISGASDTQYF | TGCGCCAGCATTAGCGGGGCTTCAGATACGCAGTATTTT
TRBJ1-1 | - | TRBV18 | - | CASSRAGPAREAFF | TGTGCCAGCTCACGCGCAGGCCCCGCCCGTGAAGCTTTCTTT
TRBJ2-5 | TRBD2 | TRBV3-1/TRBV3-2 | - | CASRGLAGAETQYF | TGTGCCAGCCGAGGACTAGCGGGAGCGGAGACCCAGTACTTC
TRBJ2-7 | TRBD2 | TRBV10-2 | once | CASSERRENYEQYF | TGCGCCAGCAGTGAACGGCGGGAGAATTACGAGCAGTACTTC
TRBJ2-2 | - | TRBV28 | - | CATSGQNTGELFF | TGTGCCACCTCGGGACAGAACACCGGGGAGCTGTTTTTT
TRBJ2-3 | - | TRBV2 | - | CASSDSVDTQYF | TGTGCCAGCAGTGATTCTGTAGATACGCAGTATTTT
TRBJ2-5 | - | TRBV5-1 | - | CATQGQNQETQYF | TGCGCCACCCAGGGACAAAACCAAGAGACCCAGTACTTC
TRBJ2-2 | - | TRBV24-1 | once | CATGATNTGELFF | TGTGCCACCGGGGCCACTAACACCGGGGAGCTGTTTTTT
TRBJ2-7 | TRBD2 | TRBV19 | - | CASSIGWIAGTSSYEQYF | TGTGCCAGTAGTATAGGTTGGATAGCGGGGACGTCCTCCTACGAGCAGTACTTC
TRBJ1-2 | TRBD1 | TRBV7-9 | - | CASSPGTGVGGYTF | TGTGCCAGCAGCCCCGGGACAGGGGTTGGTGGCTACACCTTC
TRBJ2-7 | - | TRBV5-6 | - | CASSLRGGRYEQYF | TGTGCCAGCAGCTTGCGTGGGGGCCGGTACGAGCAGTACTTC
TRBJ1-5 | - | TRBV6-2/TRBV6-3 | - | CASSSPPQPQHF | TGTGCCAGCAGTTCCCCTCCCCAGCCCCAGCATTTT